A single sample gave rise to the 27 T cell receptor beta chains below, sequenced in a study of blood T cell repertoires in COVID-19. The method was immunoSEQ multiplex PCR; TCRdb's version includes in-frame clones alone and lacks a portion of them. The table has approximately 200,000 clones, approximately 85% seen once; the top ten hold roughly 10%. Input material: PBMCs or T cells enriched from blood (not recorded which). These receptors all come from a man aged 40-49 years who had recovered from COVID-19.

This clone was seen just once. In nucleotides, the CDR3 is TGTGCCAGCTCACCGGGGCGGGGCGACTACGAGCAGTACGTC. It translates to CASSPGRGDYEQYV. V and J are TRBV18 and TRBJ2-7; D possibly corresponds to TRBD2 (6 bases). Germline CDR1 KGHSH, CDR2 LQKENI. Trimming took off 3 bases at V and 3 bases at J, with 12 bases between the two ends. The CDR3 spans 14 residues.

This clone was seen a handful of times. V usage is TRBV4-1 and J usage is TRBJ1-1; a possible D gene is TRBD1 (5 bases). V was pared by 3 bases and J by 5 bases, with 10 bases between. CDR1 and CDR2 (germline): MGHRA, YSYEKL. The CDR3 runs 13 residues. CDR3 DNA: TGCGCCAGCAGCCAGCCGGGGGTTACTGAAGCTTTCTTT. Protein sequence: CASSQPGVTEAFF.

The chain uses TRBV6-5 and TRBJ1-6; 7 bases line up with TRBD1. Germline lookup yields CDR1 MNHEY and CDR2 SVGAGI. Losses at the gene ends were 2 bases for V and 3 bases for J; bases not matched to a gene: 1. This CDR3 comprises 15 residues. The DNA of the CDR3 is TGTGCCAGCAGTTACGGGACAGACTATAATTCACCCCTCCACTTT. Translated, it gives CASSYGTDYNSPLHF.

The chain carries TRBV19 and TRBJ2-1; D is possibly TRBD2 (6 bases). Trimming stripped 5 bases from V and 6 bases from J, with 23 bases between. This CDR3 has 17 amino acids. Germline lookup yields CDR1 LNHDA and CDR2 SQIVND (reference sequence). CDR3 in DNA: TGTGCCAGTAGTCCCGGCCCGGCCGCCCTAGCGCCCAATGAGCAGTTCTTC. Translating gives CASSPGPAALAPNEQFF.

The genes are TRBV10-3 and TRBJ2-7; D may be TRBD1 (5 bases). The V end lost 2 bases, the J end lost 9 bases, and 11 bases lay between the germline ends. CDR1 ENHRY and CDR2 SYGVKD come from the germline V gene. This CDR3 has 12 amino acids. The CDR3 DNA is TGTGCCATCAGTGAGAGGGGTGAGGTGCAGTACTTC. Amino acids: CAISERGEVQYF.

In its sample, this clone was seen once. V usage is TRBV7-6 and J usage is TRBJ1-3, with D possibly matching TRBD1 (5 bases). The CDR3 contains 18 residues. V was pared by 2 bases and J by 0 bases, with 17 bases between. Germline-derived CDR1 and CDR2 are SGHVS and FNYEAQ. In DNA form, the CDR3 reads TGTGCCAGCAGCTTAACCCGTCAGGACGGACACTCTGGAAACACCATATATTTT. Protein product: CASSLTRQDGHSGNTIYF.

This clone has only a few counts. The chain uses TRBV19 and TRBJ2-4; the match to TRBD2 covers 7 bases. Germline trimming cut 1 base from V and 0 bases from J; bases unmatched to any gene: 3. Germline V gives CDR1 LNHDA, CDR2 SQIVND (reference sequence). The CDR3 consists of 16 residues. CDR3 loop: CASSIGLALAKNIQYF. The CDR3 nucleotides are TGTGCCAGTAGTATAGGACTAGCTCTAGCCAAAAACATTCAGTACTTC.

This CDR3 reads CASSYYQIAYEQYF. The CDR3 DNA follows: TGTGCCAGCAGCTACTACCAAATAGCCTACGAGCAGTACTTC. This chain links TRBV5-5 with TRBJ2-7; D gene ambiguous. This CDR3 has 14 residues. The germline CDR1 and CDR2 sequences are SGHKS and YYEKEE (reference sequence). The V and J ends lost 3 bases and 2 bases respectively, with 12 bases between them.

This clone was seen at least ten times. This chain uses TRBV4-2 with TRBJ1-1, with 9 positions matching TRBD1. The CDR3 contains 14 residues. Germline lookup yields CDR1 LGHNA and CDR2 YNFKEQ. Trimming took 4 bases from V and 10 from J; bases not matched to a gene: 10. CDR3 sequence reads: CASSLDRGDKRAFF. DNA for the CDR3: TGTGCCAGCAGCCTAGACAGGGGGGATAAGCGAGCTTTCTTT.

V is TRBV10-1 and J is TRBJ1-1; 8 bases line up with TRBD1. V lost 4 bases to trimming and J lost 10 bases; unmatched junction nucleotides: 5. The CDR3 has 12 amino acids. Looked up from germline, CDR1 is WNHNN and CDR2 is SYGVQD (reference sequence). The DNA for the CDR3 is TGCGCCAGCAGTGGACAGGGGATGAGAGCTTTCTTT. As protein: CASSGQGMRAFF.

The gene calls are TRBV4-3 and TRBJ2-1; D is perhaps TRBD2 (6 bases). This CDR3 has 15 amino acids. V was clipped by 2 bases and J by 9 bases, with 17 bases between them. Germline V gives CDR1 LGHNA, CDR2 YSLEER. The CDR3 nucleotides read TGCGCCAGCAGCCAAAACCCGACTAGTCAAGGTGAGCAGTTCTTC. This translates into CASSQNPTSQGEQFF.

The V call is TRBV6-2 or TRBV6-3, the J call TRBJ2-6; 7 bases agree with TRBD2. The germline V gene has CDR1 MNHEY and CDR2 SVGEGT. CDR3 length: 18 residues. Unmatched junction bases numbered 11, after V lost 2 bases and J lost 4 bases. The CDR3 DNA reads as TGTGCCAGCAGTTACCAGCTGGGCGGGGGTTCCGGGGCCAACGTCCTGACTTTC. It specifies CASSYQLGGGSGANVLTF.

This sequence joins TRBV18 and TRBJ1-2; 9 nucleotides match TRBD1. The germline V gene encodes CDR1 KGHSH and CDR2 LQKENI. The CDR3 has 16 amino acids. With 0 bases clipped from V and 2 bases from J, the junction kept 4 bases outside the gene matches. CDR3 in amino acids: CASSPPTQGANYGYTF. In DNA, the CDR3 is TGTGCCAGCTCACCACCCACACAGGGGGCGAACTATGGCTACACCTTC.

V and J are TRBV4-3 and TRBJ2-2, with TRBD1 identical over 11 bases. The V gene's germline CDR1 is LGHNA and CDR2 YSLEER. The J segment lost 2 bases and the V segment lost 4 bases, leaving 9 bases of the junction unmatched. The CDR3 is 18 amino acids. CDR3 nucleotide sequence: TGCGCCAGCAGCCGCGACCGGGACAGGGGGTTCAACACCGGGGAGCTGTTTTTT. Residues: CASSRDRDRGFNTGELFF.

The chain employs TRBV7-6 and TRBJ1-5, with D unclear. CDR1 and CDR2 from the germline V gene are SGHVS and FNYEAQ. V gave up 1 base and J gave up 2 bases, with 12 bases separating them. This CDR3 is built from 16 residues. CDR3 sequence: CASSLVRVYGNQPQHF. The CDR3 coding sequence is TGTGCCAGCAGCTTAGTTAGAGTTTACGGCAATCAGCCCCAGCATTTT.

The V call is TRBV28, the J call TRBJ2-7, with TRBD1 matching 9 bases. The V and J ends lost 6 bases and 3 bases, in that order; junction bases with no gene match: 9. Per germline, CDR1 MDHEN and CDR2 SYDVKM. The CDR3 extends over 15 amino acids. The CDR3 DNA reads as TGTGCCAGCAGCCGGTCCGGGACAGGGATCTACGAGCAGTACTTC. Its protein is CASSRSGTGIYEQYF.

This clone was found once. The chain carries TRBV15 and TRBJ2-7, with TRBD1 matching over 9 bases. V was clipped by 6 bases and J by 5 bases; unmatched bases: 11. CDR3 length: 15 amino acids. Per the germline V gene, CDR1 is LNHNV and CDR2 is YYDKDF (reference sequence). This chain's CDR3 is CATRPHRDRAHEQYF. DNA for the CDR3: TGTGCCACCAGACCTCATAGGGACAGGGCCCACGAGCAGTACTTC.

CDR3 sequence reads: CASSSGGPLHF. The CDR3, as DNA: TGTGCCAGCAGCTCTGGAGGACCCCTCCACTTT. The chain recombines TRBV7-6 with TRBJ1-6; D remains ambiguous. Trimming cost V 4 bases and J 12 bases, with 7 bases left between them. Germline CDR1 reads SGHVS; CDR2 reads FNYEAQ. CDR3 size: 11 residues.

The V call is TRBV30, the J call TRBJ2-3; D is possibly TRBD1 (7 bases). The germline V and J ends were trimmed by 4 bases and 5 bases, with 13 bases remaining between them. The CDR3 has 13 amino acids. Looked up from germline, CDR1 is GTSNPN and CDR2 is SVGIG (reference sequence). CDR3 residues: CAWKEGAVDTQYF. CDR3 nucleotide sequence: TGTGCCTGGAAGGAGGGGGCAGTAGATACGCAGTATTTT.

V is TRBV7-2 and J is TRBJ2-3; no firm D call. Trimming left V 4 bases short and J 6 bases short, with 20 bases between. The CDR3 totals 16 residues. Germline values: CDR1 SGHTA, CDR2 FQGNSA. In DNA form, the CDR3 reads TGTGCCAGCAGCTCCGTCTTGCGACCCCCCAGGGATACGCAGTATTTT. This codes for CASSSVLRPPRDTQYF. Supplemented by reference TRBV7-2 and TRBJ2-3, the full variable domain reads GAGVSQSPSNKVTEKGKDVELRCDPISGHTALYWYRQSLGQGLEFLIYFQGNSAPDKSGLPSDRFSAERTGGSVSTLTIQRTQQEDSAVYLCASSSVLRPPRDTQYFGPGTRLTVL.

The rearrangement links TRBV30 to TRBJ2-1; 8 bases fit TRBD1. The J segment lost 8 bases and the V segment lost 6 bases, leaving 9 bases of the junction unmatched. This CDR3 is built from 13 residues. Germline V gene lookup returns CDR1 GTSNPN and CDR2 SVGIG (reference sequence). The CDR3 region has the DNA TGTGCCTGTACAGGGGGAGATGGGGATGAGCAGTTCTTC. Residues: CACTGGDGDEQFF.

The chain combines TRBV4-1 with TRBJ2-3; TRBD2 agrees at 9 bases. Per the germline V gene, CDR1 is MGHRA and CDR2 is YSYEKL. The length of the CDR3 is 20 residues. The ends lost 0 bases at V and 3 bases at J; junction bases unmatched: 16. The CDR3 protein is CASSQEFGAAGGPRTDTQYF. The CDR3 nucleotides read TGCGCCAGCAGCCAAGAGTTCGGTGCGGCGGGAGGGCCGAGGACAGATACGCAGTATTTT.

The genes are TRBV30 and TRBJ1-2; tentatively, D is TRBD1 (5 bases). Per the germline V gene, CDR1 is GTSNPN and CDR2 is SVGIG (reference sequence). This CDR3 comprises 11 residues. V was pared by 5 bases and J by 4 bases, with 8 bases between. The CDR3 DNA reads as TGTGCCTGGGGCAGGGCCTATGGCTACACCTTC. This codes for CAWGRAYGYTF.

This sequence joins TRBV5-1 and TRBJ1-3, with 7 bases fitting TRBD1. Per the germline V gene, CDR1 is SGHRS and CDR2 is YFSETQ. The CDR3 runs 18 residues. V was clipped by 4 bases and J by 0 bases; unmatched bases: 13. CDR3 residues: CASSTVSGQESSGNTIYF. For the CDR3, the DNA is TGCGCCAGCAGCACAGTGTCCGGACAGGAGAGCTCTGGAAACACCATATATTTT.

The table lists this clone with a count of one. V is TRBV19 and J is TRBJ1-5; D is possibly TRBD1 (5 bases). From germline, CDR1 is LNHDA and CDR2 SQIVND (reference sequence). This CDR3 has 16 amino acids. The V gene lost 5 bases and the J gene lost 1 base, with 15 bases spanning the gap. CDR3 nucleotides: TGTGCCAGTAGTGAGTGGGGCCTAGGAAGCAATCAGCCCCAGCATTTT. Translated: CASSEWGLGSNQPQHF.

V is TRBV10-1 and J is TRBJ2-1; 7 bases are shared with TRBD1. Unmatched junction bases numbered 11, after V lost 6 bases and J lost 12 bases. The length of the CDR3 is 13 residues. Germline lookup yields CDR1 WNHNN and CDR2 SYGVQD (reference sequence). CDR3 region: CASSYGDRVRQFF. The DNA for the CDR3 is TGCGCCAGCAGCTACGGTGACAGGGTCCGGCAGTTCTTC.

This chain uses TRBV7-8 with TRBJ2-2; D gene ambiguous. The ends were cut back, 6 bases at V and 5 bases at J, with 4 bases in the middle. CDR3 length: 11 residues. From germline, CDR1 is SGHVS and CDR2 FQNEAQ. The CDR3 DNA is TGTGCCAGCAGTCGTACCGGGGAGCTGTTTTTT. Protein sequence: CASSRTGELFF.